The 16 T cell receptor beta chains given below trace back to one sample, sequenced in a study of CXCR3-negative and CXCR3-positive naive CD8 T cells. Overall study findings and caveats: The TRB CDR3s that CXCR3-positive naive cells carried were more hydrophobic than those of CXCR3-negative naive cells.

The TRB cDNA libraries were prepared by 5' RACE with UMI labels. TCRdb processed the 5' RACE reads again and assigns one entry to each CDR3 protein, with no DNA. Recorded for this sample: just under 90,000 distinct CDR3 sequences. What these receptors recognize is not known. Sequenced: naive CXCR3+ CD8+ T cells from blood. As for subset: CD45RO-CCR7+CD27+CD95- naive CD8+ T cells expressing CXCR3 (TNR3+). These receptors all come from a human donor in good health. Some clones in this sample may be carry-over from other donors' samples.

CDR3: CASSPVAGDYEQYF. The chain couples TRBV7-9 to TRBJ2-7; TCRdb's D call, TRBD2, is unchecked because there is no DNA. This CDR3 comprises 14 residues. Germline V CDR1 and CDR2: SEHNR, FQNEAQ (reference sequence).

V is TRBV10-2 and J is TRBJ2-5; the D gene TCRdb calls, TRBD2, cannot be checked with no DNA. The CDR3 is 14 residues long. Germline lookup yields CDR1 WSHSY and CDR2 SAAADI. CDR3 region: CASTRTSGGETQYF.

The V and J genes are TRBV19 and TRBJ2-2; the D call of TRBD1 rests on TCRdb alone, since no DNA is present to check it. Germline V gene sequence: CDR1 LNHDA, CDR2 SQIVND (reference sequence). The CDR3 totals 13 residues. The CDR3 sequence is CASSITGLGELFF. Full variable domain (missing parts from reference TRBV19 and TRBJ2-2): DGGITQSPKYLFRKEGQNVTLSCEQNLNHDAMYWYRQDPGQGLRLIYYSQIVNDFQKGDIAEGYSVSREKKESFPLTVTSAQKNPTAFYLCASSITGLGELFFGEGSRLTVL.

The CDR3 loop reads CASVDRGGPNYGYTF. The chain links TRBV28 to TRBJ1-2; TCRdb names TRBD1, which stays unverified in the absence of DNA. This CDR3 has 15 amino acids. In germline, CDR1 is MDHEN, CDR2 SYDVKM.

The chain is built from TRBV7-6 and TRBJ2-6; without DNA, the TCRdb call of TRBD1 cannot be checked. CDR3 length: 18 residues. Germline V CDR1 and CDR2: SGHVS, FNYEAQ. The CDR3 loop is CASSYAGPGTPGANVLTF.

The chain has TRBV29-1 and TRBJ1-1. The CDR3 covers 12 residues. Per the germline V gene, CDR1 is SQVTM and CDR2 is ANQGSEA. The CDR3 region is CSVEVGDTEAFF.

The chain is built from TRBV6-2 or TRBV6-3 and TRBJ2-7. Germline V CDR1 and CDR2: MNHEY, SVGEGT. This CDR3 has 14 residues. The chain's CDR3 is CASRTTRESYEQYF.

The J gene is TRBJ2-2, the V gene TRBV30; TCRdb selects TRBD1, and the lack of DNA leaves this call unchecked. Germline V gene lookup returns CDR1 GTSNPN and CDR2 SVGIG (reference sequence). This CDR3 has 13 residues. CDR3: CAWIRGDTGELFF.

The chain carries TRBV6-5 and TRBJ1-1. CDR3 length: 16 residues. CDR1 MNHEY and CDR2 SVGAGI come from the germline V gene. The CDR3 is CASSYSASGTNTEAFF.

This rearrangement joins TRBV16 to TRBJ1-3. CDR1 and CDR2 from the germline V gene are KGHSY and FQNENV. There are 16 residues in the CDR3. CDR3 residues: CASSHTPGEAGNTIYF.

CDR3 loop: CASSKRTASYEQYF. V is TRBV21-1 and J is TRBJ2-7. TRBV21-1 is termed a pseudogene. The CDR3 covers 14 residues.

The rearrangement uses TRBV12-3 or TRBV12-4 and TRBJ2-7; as DNA is missing, the TRBD1 call by TCRdb cannot be tested. The CDR3 spans 12 residues. CDR3 sequence reads: CASSLGQLERYF.

The chain recombines TRBV7-9 with TRBJ2-3. The V gene's germline CDR1 is SEHNR and CDR2 FQNEAQ (reference sequence). This CDR3 has 13 residues. The CDR3 reads CASSLSGGDTQYF.

The chain combines TRBV15 with TRBJ2-7; the D call of TRBD2 rests on TCRdb alone, since no DNA is present to check it. This CDR3 is 19 amino acids long. CDR1 LNHNV and CDR2 YYDKDF come from the germline V gene (reference sequence). CDR3 region: CATSSTGPGLSFISYEQYF.

The J gene is TRBJ2-3, the V gene TRBV27; TCRdb calls TRBD2, which cannot be checked without DNA. This CDR3 has 14 residues. CDR1 is MNHEY, CDR2 SMNVEV, per germline (reference sequence). CDR3 region: CASSFLGALDTQYF.

V usage is TRBV15 and J usage is TRBJ2-1. The CDR3 is 12 amino acids. CDR1 is LNHNV, CDR2 YYDKDF, per germline (reference sequence). This CDR3 is CATSREDNEQFF.